Included here is one T cell receptor beta chain sequence, with context. What it binds is not known. Assay used: immunoSEQ multiplex PCR; TCRdb lists only in-frame clones, some missing. Seen here are about 16,000 clones, more than 75% observed once, and the top ten hold 40% to 50%. This entry is derived from a study of OX40 agonist ivuxolimab in advanced cancers. General study points: In CD8+ T cells, expanded clones were on average more numerous than in CD4+. At 0.1 to 3.0 mg/kg and by week 6, CD4+ and CD8+ T cells in the blood had expanded clonally.

Looked up from germline, CDR1 is LNHDA and CDR2 is SQIVND (reference sequence). This CDR3 is 17 amino acids long. The V gene lost 4 bases and the J gene lost 0 bases, with 16 bases spanning the gap. The sample here was CD4+ or CD8+ T cells sorted from blood, taken in a trial of the OX40 agonist ivuxolimab. This clonotype was sampled from an adult with an advanced solid tumor such as melanoma, head and neck, liver or kidney cancer. The chain has TRBV19 and TRBJ2-4, with D maybe TRBD2 (6 bases). This chain's CDR3 is CASSTQGTGVAKNIQYF. The CDR3, as DNA: TGTGCCAGTAGTACTCAGGGTACGGGAGTAGCCAAAAACATTCAGTACTTC.